Listed below are T cell receptor beta chains from one sample, sequenced in a study of blood T cell repertoires in COVID-19. The assay was immunoSEQ multiplex PCR, and TCRdb's table has in-frame clones only and misses some. This sample has more than 250,000 clones, with over 75% found just once. Sequenced: PBMCs or T cells enriched from blood (not recorded which). These receptors came from a man aged 25 to 40 who had recovered from COVID-19. Each CDR3 is given with its conserved first and last residue. A D gene is named only where the DNA matches it firmly. The listing skips clone size in some rows; elsewhere it reads once, few, many or a size class.

TRBJ1-2	TRBV19	.	TRBD1	CASSIDQADRANTF	TGTGCCAGTAGTATAGATCAGGCGGACAGGGCCAACACCTTC
TRBJ1-2	TRBV10-3	.	.	CAITEGGSGYTF	TGTGCCATCACCGAGGGGGGGAGTGGCTACACCTTC
TRBJ2-1	TRBV7-6	once	.	CASSLAPAASSYNEQFF	TGTGCCAGCAGCTTAGCGCCAGCGGCTAGCTCCTACAATGAGCAGTTCTTC
TRBJ1-5	TRBV19	.	TRBD1	CAIRGGTDQPQHF	TGTGCCATCAGAGGGGGCACGGATCAGCCCCAGCATTTT
TRBJ1-2	TRBV4-1	once	TRBD1	CASSQGAGTGSNYGYTF	TGCGCCAGCAGCCAAGGGGCCGGGACAGGGAGTAACTATGGCTACACCTTC
TRBJ1-3	TRBV9	.	TRBD1	CASSVGTGGSGNTIYF	TGTGCCAGCAGCGTTGGGACAGGGGGCTCTGGAAACACCATATATTTT
TRBJ2-1	TRBV27	many	.	CASSLGRLNEQFF	TGTGCCAGCAGTTTAGGGAGATTAAATGAGCAGTTCTTC
TRBJ1-6	TRBV2	.	.	CASKQYQGQHSPLHF	TGTGCCAGCAAGCAATACCAGGGGCAGCATTCACCCCTCCACTTT
TRBJ2-7	TRBV27	.	TRBD2	CASSLSGGKNYEQYF	TGTGCCAGCAGTTTAAGCGGGGGGAAGAACTACGAGCAGTACTTC
TRBJ1-3	TRBV7-3	.	.	CASSLSLDGNTIYF	TGTGCCAGCAGCTTAAGTCTAGATGGAAACACCATATATTTT
TRBJ2-3	TRBV6-2/TRBV6-3	.	TRBD2	CASSSPGGANTDTQYF	TGTGCCAGCAGTAGCCCCGGGGGGGCAAACACAGATACGCAGTATTTT
TRBJ2-3	TRBV19	once	TRBD2	CASSLQGGITDTQYF	TGTGCCAGTAGTCTCCAGGGAGGGATCACAGATACGCAGTATTTT
TRBJ1-6	TRBV25-1	.	TRBD1	CASSPDRESPLHF	TGTGCCAGCAGCCCTGACAGGGAATCACCCCTCCACTTT
TRBJ1-2	TRBV27	.	TRBD1	CASSSSGTVRIYGYTF	TGTGCCAGCAGTTCGAGTGGGACAGTTCGGATCTATGGCTACACCTTC
TRBJ1-2	TRBV5-1	.	TRBD1	CASSPGTGKLNYGYTF	TGCGCCAGCAGCCCCGGGACAGGGAAGCTTAACTATGGCTACACCTTC
TRBJ2-1	TRBV7-9	once	.	CASSLAARSYNEQFF	TGTGCCAGCAGCTTAGCGGCGAGGTCCTACAATGAGCAGTTCTTC
TRBJ1-1	TRBV9	few	TRBD1	CASSARQGEAFF	TGTGCCAGCAGCGCCCGACAGGGTGAAGCTTTCTTT
TRBJ1-5	TRBV9	.	.	CASSAEGVGQPQHF	TGTGCCAGCAGCGCCGAGGGGGTTGGTCAGCCCCAGCATTTT
TRBJ2-2	TRBV9	once	.	CASSPLRGELFF	TGTGCCAGCAGCCCCCTGCGCGGGGAGCTGTTTTTT
TRBJ1-1	TRBV5-1	.	TRBD1	CASSSGTGSMNTEAFF	TGCGCCAGCAGCTCGGGGACAGGAAGCATGAACACTGAAGCTTTCTTT
TRBJ2-7	TRBV2	.	.	CASRLGYEQYF	TGTGCCAGCAGACTCGGCTACGAGCAGTACTTC
TRBJ2-5	TRBV7-8	.	.	CASSSTPGRGETQYF	TGTGCCAGCAGCTCAACTCCGGGCAGAGGGGAGACCCAGTACTTC
TRBJ2-3	TRBV30	.	.	CAWSVLLAGWTDTQYF	TGTGCCTGGAGTGTACTACTGGCTGGGTGGACAGATACGCAGTATTTT
TRBJ2-2	TRBV6-5	.	TRBD1	CASSPPGGYTGELFF	TGTGCCAGCAGTCCTCCAGGGGGATACACCGGGGAGCTGTTTTTT
TRBJ1-2	TRBV2	.	TRBD1	CASKDDRGTNYGYTF	TGTGCCAGCAAAGACGACAGGGGAACTAACTATGGCTACACCTTC
TRBJ1-4	TRBV6-1	.	.	CASSEALGQGSEKLFF	TGTGCCAGCAGTGAAGCGTTAGGCCAGGGTAGTGAAAAACTGTTTTTT
TRBJ1-1	TRBV19	.	TRBD1	CASSRTGYTEAFF	TGTGCCAGTAGTAGGACAGGGTACACTGAAGCTTTCTTT
TRBJ1-4	TRBV4-3	.	.	CASTYTWAGTNEKLFF	TGCGCCAGCACCTACACGTGGGCGGGAACTAATGAAAAACTGTTTTTT
TRBJ2-1	TRBV12-5	.	TRBD1	CASGLARTGVNSYNEQFF	TGTGCTAGTGGTTTGGCCCGGACAGGGGTTAACTCCTACAATGAGCAGTTCTTC
TRBJ1-5	TRBV12-3/TRBV12-4	.	.	CASRRKNQPQHF	TGTGCCAGCAGGCGGAAAAATCAGCCCCAGCATTTT
TRBJ1-2	TRBV6-2/TRBV6-3	.	.	CASSYSPGPQDDGYTF	TGTGCCAGCAGTTACTCTCCAGGGCCCCAGGATGATGGCTACACCTTC